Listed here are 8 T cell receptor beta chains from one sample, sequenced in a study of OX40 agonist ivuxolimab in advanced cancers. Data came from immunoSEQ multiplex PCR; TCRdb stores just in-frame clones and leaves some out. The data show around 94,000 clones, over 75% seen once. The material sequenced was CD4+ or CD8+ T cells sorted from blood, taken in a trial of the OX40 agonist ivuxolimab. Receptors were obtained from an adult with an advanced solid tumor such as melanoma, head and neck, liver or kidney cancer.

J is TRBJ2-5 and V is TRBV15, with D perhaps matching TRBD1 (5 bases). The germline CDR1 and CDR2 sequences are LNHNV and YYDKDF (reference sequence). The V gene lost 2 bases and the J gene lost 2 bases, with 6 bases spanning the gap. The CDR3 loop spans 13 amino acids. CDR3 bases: TGTGCCACCAGCAGACAGGGACAAGAGACCCAGTACTTC. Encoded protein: CATSRQGQETQYF. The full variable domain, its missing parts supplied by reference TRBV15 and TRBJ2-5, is DAMVIQNPRYQVTQFGKPVTLSCSQTLNHNVMYWYQQKSSQAPKLLFHYYDKDFNNEADTPDNFQSRRPNTSFCFLDIRSPGLGDTAMYLCATSRQGQETQYFGPGTRLLVL.

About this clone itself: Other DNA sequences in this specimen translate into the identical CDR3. This CDR3 reads CATSRDRDYGYTF. The CDR3 nucleotides read TGTGCCACCAGCAGAGACCGGGACTATGGCTACACCTTC. The chain has TRBV15 and TRBJ1-2; D remains unclear. The germline CDR1 and CDR2 sequences are LNHNV and YYDKDF (reference sequence). CDR3 size: 13 residues. The V end was cut by 0 bases, the J end by 3 bases, with 5 bases between.

DNA of the CDR3: TGTGCCAGCAGCCCTAGTGGAGGGAGGGCCACCGGGGAGCTGTTTTTT. Translation: CASSPSGGRATGELFF. V and J are TRBV9 and TRBJ2-2; 7 nucleotides line up with TRBD2. V lost 4 bases to trimming and J lost 4 bases; unmatched junction nucleotides: 10. Germline loops: CDR1 SGDLS, CDR2 YYNGEE. CDR3 length equals 16 residues.

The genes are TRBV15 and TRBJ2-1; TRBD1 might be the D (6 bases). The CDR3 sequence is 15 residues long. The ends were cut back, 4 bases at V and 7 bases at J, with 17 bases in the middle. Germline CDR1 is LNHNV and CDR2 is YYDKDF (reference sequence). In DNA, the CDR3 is TGTGCCACCAGCAAAGGTGTGGGGGCCCTGAATGAGCAGTTCTTC. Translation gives CATSKGVGALNEQFF.

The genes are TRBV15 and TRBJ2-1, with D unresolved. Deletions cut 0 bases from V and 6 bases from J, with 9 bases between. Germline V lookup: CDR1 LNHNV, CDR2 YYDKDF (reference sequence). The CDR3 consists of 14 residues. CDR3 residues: CATSRDRLSNEQFF. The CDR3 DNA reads TGTGCCACCAGCAGAGATCGACTTTCCAATGAGCAGTTCTTC.

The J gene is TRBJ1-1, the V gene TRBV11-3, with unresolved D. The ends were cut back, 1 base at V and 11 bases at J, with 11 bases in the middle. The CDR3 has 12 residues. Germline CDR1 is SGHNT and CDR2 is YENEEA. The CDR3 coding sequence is TGTGCCAGCAGCTTAGGGGGAGCAACGGCTTTCTTT. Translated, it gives CASSLGGATAFF.

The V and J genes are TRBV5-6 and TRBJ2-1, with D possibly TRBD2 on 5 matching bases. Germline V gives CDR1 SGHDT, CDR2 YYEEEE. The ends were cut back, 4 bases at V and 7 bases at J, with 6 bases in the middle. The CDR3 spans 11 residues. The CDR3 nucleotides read TGTGCCAGCAGCGGACTGAATGAGCAGTTCTTC. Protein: CASSGLNEQFF.

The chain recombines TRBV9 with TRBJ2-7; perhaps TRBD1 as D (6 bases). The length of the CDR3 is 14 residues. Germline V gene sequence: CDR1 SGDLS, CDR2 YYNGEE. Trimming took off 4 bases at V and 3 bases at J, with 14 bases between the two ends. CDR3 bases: TGTGCCAGCAGCATCGGCCCAGGGGACTACGAGCAGTACTTC. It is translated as CASSIGPGDYEQYF.